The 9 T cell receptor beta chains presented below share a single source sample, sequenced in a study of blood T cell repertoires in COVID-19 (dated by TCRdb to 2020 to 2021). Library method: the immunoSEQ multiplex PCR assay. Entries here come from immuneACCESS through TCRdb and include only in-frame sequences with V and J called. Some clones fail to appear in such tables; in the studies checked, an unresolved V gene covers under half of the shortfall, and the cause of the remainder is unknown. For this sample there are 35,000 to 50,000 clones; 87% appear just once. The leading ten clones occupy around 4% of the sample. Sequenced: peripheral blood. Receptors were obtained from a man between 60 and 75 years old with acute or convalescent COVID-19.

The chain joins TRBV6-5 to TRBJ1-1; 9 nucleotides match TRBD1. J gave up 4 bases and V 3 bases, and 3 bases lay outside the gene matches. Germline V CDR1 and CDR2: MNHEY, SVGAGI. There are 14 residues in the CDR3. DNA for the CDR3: TGTGCCAGCAGTTATCAGACAGGGGGCACTGAAGCTTTCTTT. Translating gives CASSYQTGGTEAFF.

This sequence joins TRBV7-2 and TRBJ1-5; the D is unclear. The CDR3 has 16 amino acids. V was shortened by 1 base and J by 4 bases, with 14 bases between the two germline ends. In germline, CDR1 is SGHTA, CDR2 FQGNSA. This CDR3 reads CASSLGTYSSNQPQHF. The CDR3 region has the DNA TGTGCCAGCAGCTTAGGGACTTACTCATCAAATCAGCCCCAGCATTTT.

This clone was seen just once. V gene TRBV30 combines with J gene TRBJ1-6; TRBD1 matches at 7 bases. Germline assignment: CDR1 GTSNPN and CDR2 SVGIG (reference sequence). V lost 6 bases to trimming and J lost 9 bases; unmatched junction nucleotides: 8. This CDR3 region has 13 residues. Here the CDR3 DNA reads TGTGCCTGTATTAGGACAGGATCTTCACCCCTCCACTTT. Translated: CACIRTGSSPLHF.

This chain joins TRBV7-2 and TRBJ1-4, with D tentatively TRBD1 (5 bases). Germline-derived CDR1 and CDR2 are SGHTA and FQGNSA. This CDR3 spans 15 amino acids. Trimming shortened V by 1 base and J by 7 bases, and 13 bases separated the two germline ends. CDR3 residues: CASSLVGRVGEKLFF. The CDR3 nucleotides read TGTGCCAGCAGCTTAGTGGGCAGGGTGGGTGAAAAACTGTTTTTT.

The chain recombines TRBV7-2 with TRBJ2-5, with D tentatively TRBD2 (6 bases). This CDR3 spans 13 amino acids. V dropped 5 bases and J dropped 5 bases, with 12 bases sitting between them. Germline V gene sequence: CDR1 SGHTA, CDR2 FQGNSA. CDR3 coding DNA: TGTGCCAGCAGCCGGCGACTAGAGGAGACCCAGTACTTC. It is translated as CASSRRLEETQYF.

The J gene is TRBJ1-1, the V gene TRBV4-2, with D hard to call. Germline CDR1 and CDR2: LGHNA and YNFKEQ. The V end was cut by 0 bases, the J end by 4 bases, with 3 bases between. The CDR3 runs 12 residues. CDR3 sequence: CASSQDITEAFF. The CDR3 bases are TGTGCCAGCAGCCAAGATATCACTGAAGCTTTCTTT.

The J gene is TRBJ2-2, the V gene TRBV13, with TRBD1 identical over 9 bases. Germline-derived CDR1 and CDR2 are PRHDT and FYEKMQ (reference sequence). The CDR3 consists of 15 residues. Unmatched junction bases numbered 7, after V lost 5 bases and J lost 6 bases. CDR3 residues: CASSRDRAGAGELFF. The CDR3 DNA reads TGTGCCAGCAGCCGGGACAGGGCCGGCGCCGGGGAGCTGTTTTTT.

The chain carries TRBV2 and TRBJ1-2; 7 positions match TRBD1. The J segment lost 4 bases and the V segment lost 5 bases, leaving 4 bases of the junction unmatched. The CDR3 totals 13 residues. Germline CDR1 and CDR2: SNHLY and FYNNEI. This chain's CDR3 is CASSTTGVYGYTF. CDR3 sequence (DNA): TGTGCCAGCAGTACCACAGGGGTCTATGGCTACACCTTC.

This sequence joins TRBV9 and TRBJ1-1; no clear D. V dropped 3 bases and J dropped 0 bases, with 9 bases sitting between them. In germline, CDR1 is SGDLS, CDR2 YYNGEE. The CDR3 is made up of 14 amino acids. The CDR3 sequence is CASSASGMNTEAFF. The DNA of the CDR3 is TGTGCCAGCAGCGCATCAGGTATGAACACTGAAGCTTTCTTT.